This T cell receptor (beta chain) was identified during a study of CD8 T cells in ankylosing spondylitis. One entry per CDR3 protein, called by TCRdb with MiXCR from the 5' RACE reads. The sample lists 150,000 to 200,000 distinct CDR3 sequences; around 10% were seen once. This clonotype was seen more than once but under ten times. This TCR was recovered from a male donor with ankylosing spondylitis or in good health (not recorded which). What was sequenced was blood, either unsorted or a sorted T cell fraction (not recorded which).

The CDR3 nucleotides are TGTGCCAGCAGAGCTGACTCGGGCAGGTACAATGAGCAGTTCTTC. It codes for CASRADSGRYNEQFF. The chain uses TRBV6-1 and TRBJ2-1; D unclear. V was trimmed by 6 bases and J by 4 bases, leaving 16 bases between them. This CDR3 contains 15 residues. From germline, CDR1 is MNHNS and CDR2 SASEGT.